This TCR beta chain was captured by sequencing in a study of T cells in Graves' hyperthyroidism and ophthalmopathy. Amplified regions were TCR beta CDR3 sequences from RNA transcripts. First-round RT-PCR of the TCR CDR3 relied on the HTBI primer set. A single record per CDR3 protein comes from TCRdb applying MiXCR to the multiplex PCR reads. This sample has a few hundred thousand distinct CDR3 sequences, with approximately 13% found just once. This CDR3 contains 14 residues. Trimming stripped 0 bases from V and 5 bases from J, with 10 bases between. The receptor comes from a man aged 25-45 years with Graves' hyperthyroidism that later progressed to Graves' ophthalmopathy. The material sequenced was blood. The chain is built from TRBV12-3 or TRBV12-4 and TRBJ1-1; D not certain. DNA of the CDR3: TGTGCCAGCAGTTTAGCGCGTCGAGAGACTGAAGCTTTCTTT. It translates to CASSLARRETEAFF.